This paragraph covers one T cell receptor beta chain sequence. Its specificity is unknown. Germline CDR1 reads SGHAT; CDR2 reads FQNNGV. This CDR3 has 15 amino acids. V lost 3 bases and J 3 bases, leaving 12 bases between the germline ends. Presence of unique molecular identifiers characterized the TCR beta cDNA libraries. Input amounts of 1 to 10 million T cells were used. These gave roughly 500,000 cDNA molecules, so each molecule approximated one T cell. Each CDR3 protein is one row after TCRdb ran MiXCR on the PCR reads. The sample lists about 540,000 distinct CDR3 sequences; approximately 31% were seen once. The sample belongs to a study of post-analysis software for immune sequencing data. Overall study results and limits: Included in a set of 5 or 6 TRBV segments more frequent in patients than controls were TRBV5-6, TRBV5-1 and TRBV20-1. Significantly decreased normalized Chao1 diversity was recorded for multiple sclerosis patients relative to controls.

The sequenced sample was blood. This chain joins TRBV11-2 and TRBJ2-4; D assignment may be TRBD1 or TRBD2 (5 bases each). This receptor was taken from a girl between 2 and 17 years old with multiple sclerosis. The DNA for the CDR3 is TGTGCCAGCAGCTTGCCGTTGGGGGTCAAAAACATTCAGTACTTC. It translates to CASSLPLGVKNIQYF.